The source of this T cell receptor (beta chain) is a study of blood T cell repertoires in COVID-19. Whole-study context: COVID-19 samples, acute and convalescent, were from the United States, Italy and Spain. Sources were T cells, B-cell-depleted T cells, or PBMCs; the material itself was cDNA or gDNA.

This CDR3 comprises 11 residues. V was clipped by 4 bases and J by 7 bases, with 10 bases between them. CDR1 and CDR2 (germline): DFQATT, SNEGSKA (reference sequence). Study processing details: Estimation of nucleated cell counts was performed using reference gene primer amplification. Profiled with immunoSEQ multiplex PCR; TCRdb holds only in-frame clones, not every one. V and J calls and clone size are given by that table; D and trimming were obtained from the DNA. The data show 70,000 to 85,000 clones, approximately 89% seen once. This receptor was identified in a woman aged 55-75 years with active COVID-19. The sample comprised peripheral blood. V gene TRBV20-1 combines with J gene TRBJ1-2, with D unresolved. Written as DNA, the CDR3 is TGCAGTGCTAAATCGACGGGTGGCTACACCTTC. Translation: CSAKSTGGYTF.